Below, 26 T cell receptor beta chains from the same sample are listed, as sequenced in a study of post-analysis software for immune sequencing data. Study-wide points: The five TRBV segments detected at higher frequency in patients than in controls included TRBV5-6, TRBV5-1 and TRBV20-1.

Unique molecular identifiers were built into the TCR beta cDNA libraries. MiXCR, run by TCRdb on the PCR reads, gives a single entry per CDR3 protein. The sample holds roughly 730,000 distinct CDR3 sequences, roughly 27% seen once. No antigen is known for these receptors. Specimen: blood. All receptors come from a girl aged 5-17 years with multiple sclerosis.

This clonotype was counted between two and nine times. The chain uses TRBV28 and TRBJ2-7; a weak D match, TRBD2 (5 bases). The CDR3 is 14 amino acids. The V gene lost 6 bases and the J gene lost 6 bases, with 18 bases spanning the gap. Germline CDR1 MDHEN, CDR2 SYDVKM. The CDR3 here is CASSLARIGGEQYF. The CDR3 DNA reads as TGTGCCAGCAGCCTGGCTAGGATTGGAGGCGAGCAGTACTTC. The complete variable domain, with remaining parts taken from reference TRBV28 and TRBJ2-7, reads DVKVTQSSRYLVKRTGEKVFLECVQDMDHENMFWYRQDPGLGLRLIYFSYDVKMKEKGDIPEGYSVSREKKERFSLILESASTNQTSMYLCASSLARIGGEQYFGPGTRLTVT.

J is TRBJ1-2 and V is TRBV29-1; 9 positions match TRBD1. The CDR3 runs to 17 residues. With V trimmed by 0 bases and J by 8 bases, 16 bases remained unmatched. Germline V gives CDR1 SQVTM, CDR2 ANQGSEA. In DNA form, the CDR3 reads TGCAGCGTTGAAGATGGGGGGGTCGGGACAGGGATCTACGGCTACACCTTC. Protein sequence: CSVEDGGVGTGIYGYTF.

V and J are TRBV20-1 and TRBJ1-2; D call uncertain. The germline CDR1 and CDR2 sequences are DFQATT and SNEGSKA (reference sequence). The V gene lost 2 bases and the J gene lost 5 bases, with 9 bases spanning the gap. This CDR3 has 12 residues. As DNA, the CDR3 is TGCAGTGCTAGATTCCGCCAGTATGGCTACACCTTC. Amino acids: CSARFRQYGYTF.

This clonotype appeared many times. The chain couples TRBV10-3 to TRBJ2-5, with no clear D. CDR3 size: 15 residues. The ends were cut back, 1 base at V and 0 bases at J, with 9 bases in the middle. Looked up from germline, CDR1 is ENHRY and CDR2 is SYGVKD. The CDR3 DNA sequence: TGTGCCATCAGTGAGTTTTACGGCCACCAAGAGACCCAGTACTTC. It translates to CAISEFYGHQETQYF.

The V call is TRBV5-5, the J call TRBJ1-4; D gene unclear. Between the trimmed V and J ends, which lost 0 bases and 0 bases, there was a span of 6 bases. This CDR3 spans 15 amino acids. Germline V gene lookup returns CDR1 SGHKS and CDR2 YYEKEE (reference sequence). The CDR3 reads CASSLEATTNEKLFF. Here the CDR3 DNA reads TGTGCCAGCAGCTTGGAGGCTACAACTAATGAAAAACTGTTTTTT.

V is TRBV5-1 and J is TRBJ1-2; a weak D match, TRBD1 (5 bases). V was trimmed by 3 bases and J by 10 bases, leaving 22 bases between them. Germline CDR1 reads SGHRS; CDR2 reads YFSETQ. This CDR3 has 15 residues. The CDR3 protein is CASSSGPTEVHDYTF. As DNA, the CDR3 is TGCGCCAGCAGCTCAGGACCGACAGAGGTCCATGACTACACCTTC.

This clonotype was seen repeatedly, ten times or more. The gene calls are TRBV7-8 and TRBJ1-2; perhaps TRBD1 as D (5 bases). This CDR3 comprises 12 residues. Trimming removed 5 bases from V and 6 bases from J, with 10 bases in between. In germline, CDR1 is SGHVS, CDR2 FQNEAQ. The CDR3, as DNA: TGTGCCAGCAGCGAACGACAGAATGGCTACACCTTC. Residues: CASSERQNGYTF.

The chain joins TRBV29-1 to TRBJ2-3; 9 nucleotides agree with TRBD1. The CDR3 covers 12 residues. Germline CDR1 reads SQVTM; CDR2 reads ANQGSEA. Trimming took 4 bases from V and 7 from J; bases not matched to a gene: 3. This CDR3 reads CSVAGQGNTQYF. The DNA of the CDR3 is TGCAGCGTTGCCGGACAGGGGAATACGCAGTATTTT.

DNA of the CDR3: TGCAGTGCTAATAAGGAGATCGGCTACACCTTC. It yields the protein CSANKEIGYTF. The chain carries TRBV20-1 and TRBJ1-2, with D uncertain. V lost 4 bases, J lost 8 bases, and 11 bases lay in between. Per the germline V gene, CDR1 is DFQATT and CDR2 is SNEGSKA (reference sequence). The CDR3 runs 11 residues.

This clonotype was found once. The CDR3 bases are TGTGCCAGCAGCTTAAAGTTGAGCCAACCCCAGCATTTT. The encoded protein is CASSLKLSQPQHF. This chain links TRBV7-2 with TRBJ1-5; D is unclear. V was trimmed by 2 bases and J by 10 bases, leaving 12 bases between them. From germline, CDR1 is SGHTA and CDR2 FQGNSA. This CDR3 is built from 13 residues.

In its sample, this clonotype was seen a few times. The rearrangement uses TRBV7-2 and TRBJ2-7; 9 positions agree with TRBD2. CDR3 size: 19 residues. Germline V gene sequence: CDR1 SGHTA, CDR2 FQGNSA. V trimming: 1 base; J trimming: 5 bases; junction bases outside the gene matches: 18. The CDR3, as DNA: TGTGCCAGCAGCTTAGTTGTTAGGACTAGCGAGAACGTGGCCCACGAGCAGTACTTC. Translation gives CASSLVVRTSENVAHEQYF. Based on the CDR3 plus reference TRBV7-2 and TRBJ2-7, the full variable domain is GAGVSQSPSNKVTEKGKDVELRCDPISGHTALYWYRQSLGQGLEFLIYFQGNSAPDKSGLPSDRFSAERTGGSVSTLTIQRTQQEDSAVYLCASSLVVRTSENVAHEQYFGPGTRLTVT.

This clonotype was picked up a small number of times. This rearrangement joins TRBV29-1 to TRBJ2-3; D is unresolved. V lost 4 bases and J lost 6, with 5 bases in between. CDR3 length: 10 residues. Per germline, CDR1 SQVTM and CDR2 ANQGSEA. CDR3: CSVGPDTQYF. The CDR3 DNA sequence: TGCAGCGTTGGCCCGGATACGCAGTATTTT.

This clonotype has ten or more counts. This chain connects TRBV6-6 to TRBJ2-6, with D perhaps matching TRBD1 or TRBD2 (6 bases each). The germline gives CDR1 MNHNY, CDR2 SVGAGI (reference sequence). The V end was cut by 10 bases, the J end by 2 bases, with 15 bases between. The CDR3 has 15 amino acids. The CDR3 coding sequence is TGTGCCACCTTAAGAAGGGGGGCTGGGGCCAACGTCCTGACTTTC. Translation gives CATLRRGAGANVLTF.

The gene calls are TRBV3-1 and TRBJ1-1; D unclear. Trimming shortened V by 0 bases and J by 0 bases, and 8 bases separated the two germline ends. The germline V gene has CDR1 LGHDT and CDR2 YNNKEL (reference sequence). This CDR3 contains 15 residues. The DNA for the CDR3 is TGTGCCAGCAGCCAAGATTTTTCCATGAACACTGAAGCTTTCTTT. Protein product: CASSQDFSMNTEAFF.

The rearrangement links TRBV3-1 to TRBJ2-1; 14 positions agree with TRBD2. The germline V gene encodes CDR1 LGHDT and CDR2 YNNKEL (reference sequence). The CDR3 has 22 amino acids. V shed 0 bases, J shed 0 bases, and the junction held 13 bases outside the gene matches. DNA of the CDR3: TGTGCCAGCAGCCAAGATTTTGGGGGACTAGCGGGAGACACTGACTCCTACAATGAGCAGTTCTTC. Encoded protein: CASSQDFGGLAGDTDSYNEQFF.

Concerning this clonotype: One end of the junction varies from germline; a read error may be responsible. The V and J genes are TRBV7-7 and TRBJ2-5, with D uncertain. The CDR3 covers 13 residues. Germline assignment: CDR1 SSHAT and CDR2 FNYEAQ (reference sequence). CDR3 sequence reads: CASSSDTKETQYF. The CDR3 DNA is TGTGCTAGCAGCTCAGACACTAAAGAGACCCAGTACTTC.

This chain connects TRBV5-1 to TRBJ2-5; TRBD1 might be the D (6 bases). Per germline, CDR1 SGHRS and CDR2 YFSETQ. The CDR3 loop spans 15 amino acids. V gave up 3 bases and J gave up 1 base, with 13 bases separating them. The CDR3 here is CASSYRTGPQETQYF. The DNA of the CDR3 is TGCGCCAGCAGCTATCGAACAGGGCCCCAAGAGACCCAGTACTTC.

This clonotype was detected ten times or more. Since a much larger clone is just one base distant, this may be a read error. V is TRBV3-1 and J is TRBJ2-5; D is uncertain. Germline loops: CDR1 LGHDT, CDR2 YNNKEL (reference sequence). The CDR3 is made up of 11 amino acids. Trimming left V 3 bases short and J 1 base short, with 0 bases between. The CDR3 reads CASSHQETQYF. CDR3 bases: TGTGCCAGCAGCCACCAAGAGACCCAGTACTTC.

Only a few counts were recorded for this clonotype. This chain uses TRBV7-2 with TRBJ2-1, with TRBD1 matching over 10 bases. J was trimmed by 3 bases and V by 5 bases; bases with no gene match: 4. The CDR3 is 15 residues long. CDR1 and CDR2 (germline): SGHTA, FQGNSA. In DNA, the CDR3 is TGTGCCAGCAGCCACGGACAGGGGGTCTACAATGAGCAGTTCTTC. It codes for CASSHGQGVYNEQFF. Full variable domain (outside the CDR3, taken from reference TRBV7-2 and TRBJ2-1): GAGVSQSPSNKVTEKGKDVELRCDPISGHTALYWYRQSLGQGLEFLIYFQGNSAPDKSGLPSDRFSAERTGGSVSTLTIQRTQQEDSAVYLCASSHGQGVYNEQFFGPGTRLTVL.

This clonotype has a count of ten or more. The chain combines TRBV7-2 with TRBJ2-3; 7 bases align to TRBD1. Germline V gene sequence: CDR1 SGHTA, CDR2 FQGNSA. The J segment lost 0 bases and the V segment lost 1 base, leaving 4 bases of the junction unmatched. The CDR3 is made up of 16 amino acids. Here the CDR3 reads CASSLVGTVSTDTQYF. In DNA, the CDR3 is TGTGCCAGCAGCTTAGTTGGGACAGTTAGCACAGATACGCAGTATTTT.

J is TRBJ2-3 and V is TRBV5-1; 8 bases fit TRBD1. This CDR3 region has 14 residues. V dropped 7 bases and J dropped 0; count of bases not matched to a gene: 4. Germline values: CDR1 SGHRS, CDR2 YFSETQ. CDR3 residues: CASERTGSTDTQYF. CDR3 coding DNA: TGCGCCAGCGAGAGGACAGGGAGCACAGATACGCAGTATTTT.

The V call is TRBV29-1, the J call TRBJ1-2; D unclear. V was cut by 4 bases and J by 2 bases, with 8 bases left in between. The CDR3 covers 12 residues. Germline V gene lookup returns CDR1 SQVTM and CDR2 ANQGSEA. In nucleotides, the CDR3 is TGCAGCGTTGTGCGGCAAAACTATGGCTACACCTTC. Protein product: CSVVRQNYGYTF.

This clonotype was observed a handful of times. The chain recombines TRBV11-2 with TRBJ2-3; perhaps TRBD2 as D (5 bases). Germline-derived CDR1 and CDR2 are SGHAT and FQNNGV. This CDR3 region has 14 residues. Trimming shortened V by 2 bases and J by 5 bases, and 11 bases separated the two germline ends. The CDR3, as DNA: TGTGCCAGCAGCTTATCCAGCGGTGTAGATACGCAGTATTTT. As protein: CASSLSSGVDTQYF.

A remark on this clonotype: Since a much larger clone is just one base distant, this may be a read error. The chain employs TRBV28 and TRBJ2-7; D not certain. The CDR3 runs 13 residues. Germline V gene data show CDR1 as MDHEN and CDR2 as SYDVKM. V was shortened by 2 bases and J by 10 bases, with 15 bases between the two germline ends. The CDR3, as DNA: TGTGCCAGCAGTTTAGCTAGAGAAGAGGCCCAGTACTTC. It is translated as CASSLAREEAQYF.

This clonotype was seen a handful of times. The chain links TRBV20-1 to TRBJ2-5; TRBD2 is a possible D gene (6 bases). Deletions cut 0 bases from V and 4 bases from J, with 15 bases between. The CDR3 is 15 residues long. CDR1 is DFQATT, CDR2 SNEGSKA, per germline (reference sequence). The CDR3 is CSARDFQLGGETQYF. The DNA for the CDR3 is TGCAGTGCTAGAGATTTCCAGCTCGGGGGAGAGACCCAGTACTTC.

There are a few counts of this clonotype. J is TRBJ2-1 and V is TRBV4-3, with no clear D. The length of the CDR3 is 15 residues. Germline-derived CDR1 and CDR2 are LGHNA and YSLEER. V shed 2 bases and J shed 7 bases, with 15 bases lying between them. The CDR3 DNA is TGCGCCAGCAGCCAACAGGTTGCCCTAGAGAATGAGCAGTTCTTC. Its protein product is CASSQQVALENEQFF.